The 18 T cell receptor beta chains below all came from one sample that was sequenced in a study of technical replicates of blood from a few donors. Data came from immunoSEQ multiplex PCR; TCRdb stores just in-frame clones and leaves some out. The sample holds tens of thousands of clones, about 96% seen once. Sequences were obtained from T cells isolated from PBMCs. These receptors originate from a human donor in good health.

This clone has only one observation. This chain connects TRBV7-2 to TRBJ2-1; 9 nucleotides align to TRBD2. This CDR3 spans 15 amino acids. The trim removed 5 bases at V and 5 bases at J, leaving 7 bases unmatched. The V gene's germline CDR1 is SGHTA and CDR2 FQGNSA. The CDR3, as DNA: TGTGCCAGCAGCCGCGACTCTAGCGGGAACAATGAGCAGTTCTTC. This translates into CASSRDSSGNNEQFF.

This chain uses TRBV10-3 with TRBJ2-7, with a possible D match to TRBD1 (6 bases). Germline V gene lookup returns CDR1 ENHRY and CDR2 SYGVKD. The CDR3 is 13 amino acids. V was trimmed by 5 bases and J by 3 bases, leaving 11 bases between them. The CDR3 sequence: CAISRQDIYEQYF. The CDR3 nucleotides read TGTGCCATCAGTAGACAGGACATCTACGAGCAGTACTTC.

V is TRBV5-5 and J is TRBJ2-7; D uncertain. CDR3 size: 13 residues. V gave up 7 bases and J gave up 5 bases, with 16 bases separating them. Germline CDR1 SGHKS, CDR2 YYEKEE (reference sequence). CDR3 bases: TGTGCCAGCCGCGTCCAGGTTGGCGACGAGCAGTACTTC. As protein: CASRVQVGDEQYF.

This clone appeared once. The rearrangement links TRBV30 to TRBJ1-2, with D perhaps matching TRBD1 (5 bases). CDR3 length: 17 residues. The V and J ends lost 3 bases and 4 bases respectively, with 24 bases between them. CDR1 and CDR2 from the germline V gene are GTSNPN and SVGIG (reference sequence). DNA of the CDR3: TGTGCCTGGAGAATGGGGCAGGGATGTCCATTTGGCTATGGCTACACCTTC. Protein product: CAWRMGQGCPFGYGYTF.

V is TRBV19 and J is TRBJ2-3; no clear D. V lost 4 bases and J lost 5, with 4 bases in between. Germline V gives CDR1 LNHDA, CDR2 SQIVND (reference sequence). This CDR3 is 11 amino acids long. CDR3 amino acids: CASSTRDTQYF. Written as DNA, the CDR3 is TGTGCCAGTAGTACCCGAGATACGCAGTATTTT.

V is TRBV6-4 and J is TRBJ2-1, with 7 bases lining up with TRBD2. The CDR3 has 16 amino acids. J gave up 3 bases and V 3 bases, and 8 bases lay outside the gene matches. Germline-derived CDR1 and CDR2 are MRHNA and SNTAGT. CDR3 region: CASSDTRESLYNEQFF. CDR3 DNA sequence: TGTGCCAGCAGTGATACGCGGGAGAGCCTCTACAATGAGCAGTTCTTC.

The rearrangement links TRBV10-3 to TRBJ2-5, with TRBD1 as a possible D gene (6 bases). V was cut by 6 bases and J by 2 bases, with 10 bases left in between. This CDR3 region has 13 residues. CDR1 is ENHRY and CDR2 is SYGVKD in the germline V gene. The CDR3 DNA follows: TGTGCCATCAGCCAGGGGAATCAAGAGACCCAGTACTTC. It yields the protein CAISQGNQETQYF.

The chain is built from TRBV11-3 and TRBJ2-5; TRBD1 agrees at 8 bases. The V and J ends lost 4 bases and 4 bases, in that order; junction bases with no gene match: 11. This CDR3 has 16 residues. Germline V gene lookup returns CDR1 SGHNT and CDR2 YENEEA. The DNA of the CDR3 is TGTGCCAGCAGCTCAAGACAGGGGTCGGAGCGAGAGACCCAGTACTTC. Translated, it gives CASSSRQGSERETQYF.

The rearrangement links TRBV30 to TRBJ1-5, with D hard to call. This CDR3 is built from 13 residues. In germline, CDR1 is GTSNPN, CDR2 SVGIG (reference sequence). V was trimmed by 0 bases and J by 6 bases, leaving 9 bases between them. In DNA, the CDR3 is TGTGCCTGGAGTGTTTCCGCCAGTCAGCCCCAGCATTTT. It is translated as CAWSVSASQPQHF.

The rearrangement links TRBV6-5 to TRBJ1-1; 11 bases are a match to TRBD1. Germline V gene data show CDR1 as MNHEY and CDR2 as SVGAGI. The CDR3 has 15 residues. V was pared by 2 bases and J by 6 bases, with 5 bases of the junction left unmatched. The chain's CDR3 is CASSYTDRGHPEAFF. The DNA of the CDR3 is TGTGCCAGCAGTTACACGGACAGGGGGCATCCTGAAGCTTTCTTT.

This chain uses TRBV9 with TRBJ1-4; D is perhaps TRBD1 (6 bases). Germline V CDR1 and CDR2: SGDLS, YYNGEE. The CDR3 has 16 amino acids. V gave up 2 bases and J gave up 8 bases, with 19 bases separating them. CDR3 amino acids: CASSVNHGGAREKLFF. The CDR3 DNA reads as TGTGCCAGCAGCGTCAATCACGGGGGGGCTAGAGAAAAACTGTTTTTT.

This chain joins TRBV29-1 and TRBJ2-7, with 13 bases matching TRBD2. The V and J ends lost 7 bases and 4 bases, in that order; junction bases with no gene match: 4. CDR1 SQVTM and CDR2 ANQGSEA come from the germline V gene. This CDR3 comprises 13 residues. The CDR3 reads CSAGLAGEYEQYF. The CDR3 DNA reads TGCAGCGCCGGACTAGCGGGAGAATACGAGCAGTACTTC.

V is TRBV28 and J is TRBJ2-7; D gene unclear. The length of the CDR3 is 14 residues. In germline, CDR1 is MDHEN, CDR2 SYDVKM. Deletions cut 6 bases from V and 1 base from J, with 13 bases between. CDR3 nucleotide sequence: TGTGCCAGCAGGGAACCGGGTCCATCCTACGAGCAGTACTTC. Translated, it gives CASREPGPSYEQYF.

In nucleotides, the CDR3 is TGTGCCAGCAGTTACTCTGCAGGAACCTACGAGCAGTACTTC. Its translation: CASSYSAGTYEQYF. The chain has TRBV6-5 and TRBJ2-7; D is unresolved. From germline, CDR1 is MNHEY and CDR2 SVGAGI. The CDR3 totals 14 residues. V shed 0 bases and J shed 2 bases, with 8 bases lying between them.

The V gene is TRBV10-3, the J gene TRBJ1-1, with TRBD1 identical over 8 bases. The CDR3 contains 13 residues. V shed 11 bases, J shed 0 bases, and the junction held 5 bases outside the gene matches. In germline, CDR1 is ENHRY, CDR2 SYGVKD. CDR3 region: CASRTGLNTEAFF. DNA of the CDR3: TGTGCCTCCCGGACAGGGCTGAACACTGAAGCTTTCTTT.

The chain has TRBV4-1 and TRBJ1-2; TRBD1 aligns across 7 bases. The CDR3 length is 15 residues. J was trimmed by 8 bases and V by 0 bases; bases with no gene match: 9. Looked up from germline, CDR1 is MGHRA and CDR2 is YSYEKL. CDR3 nucleotide sequence: TGCGCCAGCAGCCAAGATGCGGGGACAGATGTGGGCTACACCTTC. Protein sequence: CASSQDAGTDVGYTF.

V usage is TRBV7-3 and J usage is TRBJ1-1, with 8 positions matching TRBD1. With 3 bases clipped from V and 3 bases from J, the junction kept 0 bases outside the gene matches. Germline lookup yields CDR1 SGHTA and CDR2 FQGTGA. The CDR3 spans 13 residues. CDR3 coding DNA: TGTGCCAGCAGCTTGGACAGGGACACTGAAGCTTTCTTT. Encoded protein: CASSLDRDTEAFF.

The CDR3 is CASAGPGLAHIRTDTQYF. In nucleotides, the CDR3 is TGTGCCAGCGCCGGACCCGGACTAGCCCACATTCGCACAGATACGCAGTATTTT. J is TRBJ2-3 and V is TRBV2; 8 bases fit TRBD2. Germline V gene sequence: CDR1 SNHLY, CDR2 FYNNEI. This CDR3 contains 18 residues. With V trimmed by 8 bases and J by 1 base, 17 bases remained unmatched.